Listed below are T cell receptor beta chains from one sample, sequenced in a study of CD8+CD57+ T cells in acquired aplastic anemia. TCRdb used MiXCR to reprocess the reads, holding one entry per CDR3 protein. Here the sample spans over 150,000 distinct CDR3 sequences, 71% being singletons. Material for sequencing was sorted CD4+, CD8+, or CD8+CD57+ T cells (not recorded which) from PBMCs. These receptors were taken from a human donor with aplastic anemia. CDR3s include the opening cysteine and the closing phenylalanine or tryptophan. A D gene is named only where the DNA matches it firmly. A row's size may be missing; if present it is once, few, many or a size class.

D gene	V gene	clone size	J gene	CDR3 DNA	CDR3 protein
NA	TRBV11-3	NA	TRBJ2-5	TGTGCCAGCAGCTTTCGCGGGTCCCAGTACTTC	CASSFRGSQYF
NA	TRBV29-1	NA	TRBJ1-1	TGCAGCGTTGAACCAAAAGGCACTGAAGCTTTCTTT	CSVEPKGTEAFF
NA	TRBV9	NA	TRBJ1-1	TGTGCCAGCAGCGTAGACATGGAGCCCACTGAAGCTTTCTTT	CASSVDMEPTEAFF
NA	TRBV24-1	NA	TRBJ2-1	TGTGCCACCAGTCTGGGATCCTACAATGAGCAGTTCTTC	CATSLGSYNEQFF
NA	TRBV25-1	NA	TRBJ2-1	TGTGCCAGCAGTGAATGGAGAGGGACGGTCTTC	CASSEWRGTVF
TRBD1	TRBV29-1	NA	TRBJ2-7	TGCAGCGTGCAGACAGGGGCAAACTACGAGCAGTACTTC	CSVQTGANYEQYF
TRBD2	TRBV28	NA	TRBJ2-7	TGTGCCAGCAGTTTGGGAGGGAGACAGTCCATCTACGAGCGGTACTTC	CASSLGGRQSIYERYF
NA	TRBV6-5	few	TRBJ1-6	TGTGCCAGCAGTTACCGCCTGAGCTCCTATAATTCACCCCTCCACTTT	CASSYRLSSYNSPLHF
NA	TRBV15	few	TRBJ1-1	TGTGCCACCAGCAGATCGAGTGAGAACACTGAAGCTTTCTTT	CATSRSSENTEAFF
TRBD1	TRBV14	many	TRBJ2-5	TGTGCCAGCAGCCAAGATAAGGGACAGGTACACCAAGAGACCCAGTACTTC	CASSQDKGQVHQETQYF
TRBD2	TRBV6-1	NA	TRBJ2-7	TGTGCCAGCAGTGAGCCTAGCGGGAGGAACTACGAGCAGTACTTC	CASSEPSGRNYEQYF
NA	TRBV20-1	NA	TRBJ1-1	TGCGGTGCTAGTCGGGGAGTGAACACTGAAGCTTTCTTT	CGASRGVNTEAFF
TRBD2	TRBV20-1	NA	TRBJ2-7	TGCAGTGCTTCCCTAGCGGGGGGCCACGAGCAGTACTTC	CSASLAGGHEQYF
NA	TRBV7-9	NA	TRBJ1-1	TGTGCCAGCAGCCCATCACAGGTTTTGGAAGCTTTCTTT	CASSPSQVLEAFF
NA	TRBV2	NA	TRBJ1-5	TGTGCCAGCAGAAGTCGCCGGGATCAGCCCCAGCATTTT	CASRSRRDQPQHF
NA	TRBV6-5	NA	TRBJ1-2	TGTGCCAGCAGTTACCGCGGGGGGGATGGCTACACCTTC	CASSYRGGDGYTF
NA	TRBV15	few	TRBJ2-3	TGTGCCACCAGCAGAGGATCCACGATGAATACGCAGTATTTT	CATSRGSTMNTQYF
TRBD1	TRBV9	few	TRBJ1-6	TGTGCCAGCAGCGTAGCCAAGGGACAGGGAGGGGATTCACCCCTCCACTTT	CASSVAKGQGGDSPLHF
TRBD1	TRBV7-2	once	TRBJ1-1	TGTGCCAGCAGCTTTAGACAGGGATTGACTGAAGCTTTCTTT	CASSFRQGLTEAFF
TRBD2	TRBV10-1	NA	TRBJ2-7	TGCGCCAGCAGTGATCGACTAGCGGGGGGCTACGGGCAGTACTTC	CASSDRLAGGYGQYF
NA	TRBV20-1	once	TRBJ1-1	TGCAGTGTCTTCGGGCCCAGGGCGAACGCTGAAGCTTTCTTT	CSVFGPRANAEAFF
NA	TRBV27	many	TRBJ2-3	TGTGCCAGCAGTTTCTCGGACAGTACGAATACGCAGTATTTT	CASSFSDSTNTQYF
TRBD1	TRBV7-9	NA	TRBJ2-7	TGTGCCAGCGGGACAGGGGCCGAGCAGTACTTC	CASGTGAEQYF
NA	TRBV5-1	NA	TRBJ2-7	TGCGCCAGCAGCTTGGCGGGTAGAAGGTTCGAGCAGTACTTC	CASSLAGRRFEQYF
TRBD2	TRBV7-8	many	TRBJ2-1	TGTGCCAGCAGCGTGGGACTAGCGGGAGGCTACTCCTACAATGAGCAGTTCTTC	CASSVGLAGGYSYNEQFF
NA	TRBV7-9	NA	TRBJ2-6	TGTGCCGTAGGGGACTCTGGGGCCAACGTCCTGACTTTC	CAVGDSGANVLTF
NA	TRBV7-9	NA	TRBJ2-5	TGTGCCAGCAGCGTAGGGGGAGGTGGGAACCAAGAGACCCAGTACTTC	CASSVGGGGNQETQYF
NA	TRBV5-1	NA	TRBJ2-2	TGCGCCAGCAGCTTGGGGTCCTTCACCGGGGAGCTGTTTTTT	CASSLGSFTGELFF
NA	TRBV7-9	NA	TRBJ2-7	TGTGCCAGCTCTTGGGCCGACTCCTACGAGCAGTACTTC	CASSWADSYEQYF
TRBD2	TRBV20-1	NA	TRBJ2-5	TGCAGTGCTAGAGATTGGACTAGCGGGAAAGAGACCCAGTACTTC	CSARDWTSGKETQYF
TRBD1	TRBV25-1	NA	TRBJ1-4	TGTGCCAGTACGACAGGGGTGGGAACTAATGAAAAACTGTTTTTT	CASTTGVGTNEKLFF
TRBD1	TRBV2	NA	TRBJ1-6	TGTGCCAGCAGTGTGGGGTCAGGGGGCCTTAATTCACCCCTCCACTTT	CASSVGSGGLNSPLHF
NA	TRBV7-9	NA	TRBJ1-3	TGTGCCAGCTCTATTAGGGACGGAAACACCATATATTTT	CASSIRDGNTIYF
NA	TRBV20-1	NA	TRBJ2-3	TGCAGTGCTAGAGAAGGGGCACGCGATACGCAGTATTTT	CSAREGARDTQYF
TRBD2	TRBV20-1	few	TRBJ2-7	TGCAGTGCTACAGGACTAGCGGGAGTTGGCCCCTCCTACGAGCAGTACTTC	CSATGLAGVGPSYEQYF
NA	TRBV29-1	NA	TRBJ1-2	TGCAGCGTTGAATACGTAAATTATGGCTACACCTTC	CSVEYVNYGYTF
NA	TRBV20-1	many	TRBJ2-3	TGCAGTGCTGGGGCGGGCCACACAGATACGCAGTATTTT	CSAGAGHTDTQYF
NA	TRBV5-1	NA	TRBJ1-1	TGCGCCAGCAGCGGAAAGAACACTGAAGCTTTCTTT	CASSGKNTEAFF
NA	TRBV5-1	few	TRBJ2-1	TGCGCCAGCAGCTTGGATTGGAGCTCCTACAATGAGCAGTTCTTC	CASSLDWSSYNEQFF
TRBD1	TRBV29-1	NA	TRBJ2-3	TGCAGCGTTGAGGGCGGGACAGGGGGATCGGTAGATACGCAGTATTTT	CSVEGGTGGSVDTQYF
NA	TRBV7-9	NA	TRBJ2-6	TGTGCCAGCAGCCGACAGGACTGGGCCAACGTCCTGACTTTC	CASSRQDWANVLTF
NA	TRBV7-8	few	TRBJ1-2	TGTGCCAGCAGCCCCATCCCCAATAGGGCAGGTAGTTACTATGGCTACACCTTC	CASSPIPNRAGSYYGYTF
NA	TRBV14	NA	TRBJ1-1	TGTGCCAGCAGCCCGCAGTTTTACTCGACTGAAGCTTTCTTT	CASSPQFYSTEAFF